This T cell receptor (beta chain) is from a study of low-dose radiotherapy and immunotherapy resistance in tumors. Study as a whole: With 1 Gy per fraction every two weeks, Cohort 2 accumulated 13 Gy across 26 weeks. Intravenous administration to patients comprised nivolumab at 240 mg every two weeks and ipilimumab at 1 mg/kg every six weeks.

TRAV- and TRBV-specific primers, spanning alpha and beta chains, primed first-strand cDNA. For amplifying TCRs, the PCR ran for approximately 18 cycles with Phusion, which was used together with a constant-region primer and the adapter on the V primers. Researchers amplified the isolated mRNA using in vitro transcription. Using its own MiXCR run on the reads, TCRdb lists one record per CDR3 protein. The top ten clones hold approximately 6% of a sample with around 90,000 distinct CDR3 sequences, approximately 17% of them seen once. The V segment lost 8 bases and the J segment 6 bases; nucleotides outside the gene matches: 10. CDR3 length: 15 amino acids. Time point here: before trial treatment. This clonotype was recorded a few times.

The V gene is TRBV5-3, the J gene TRBJ2-1; 11 bases line up with TRBD2. TRBV5-3 is an open reading frame, and its role is uncertain. Source: PBMCs, taken before treatment. This receptor was identified in a male donor with prostate cancer. CDR3 amino acids: CASSPGLAVSNEQFF. DNA of the CDR3: TGTGCCAGCAGCCCGGGACTAGCGGTGTCCAATGAGCAGTTCTTC.